This TCR beta chain came from a study of T cell responses to AZD1222 COVID-19 vaccine. Points from the study as a whole: Possibly, clonal diversity was underestimated; donors were largely white British and included more females.

For this clone: Its matching antigen is unknown.

Germline V gives CDR1 GTSNPN, CDR2 SVGIG (reference sequence). The CDR3 runs 12 residues. Trimming pared 5 bases from V and 4 bases from J, leaving 12 bases between. Repertoires were generated with immunoSEQ multiplex PCR, while TCRdb's copy carries only in-frame clones and drops some. In the table there are some 180,000 clones, approximately 94% of which are singletons. The chain couples TRBV30 to TRBJ2-7; possible D gene TRBD1, 6 bases. The specimen was peripheral blood, collected 28 days after the second AZD1222 dose. The TCR was taken from an adult who received the AZD1222 COVID-19 vaccine. CDR3 nucleotide sequence: TGTGCCTGGTTTACCCAGGGGTACGAGCAGTACTTC. Translated, it gives CAWFTQGYEQYF.